The 19 T cell receptor beta chains reported below all come from one sample, sequenced in a study of T-cell memory formation after mild COVID-19. TCRdb re-called the 5' RACE reads through MiXCR, storing one row per CDR3 protein. In the table there are some 30,000 distinct CDR3 sequences, around 6.8% of which are singletons. Sequencing was done on a sample of PBMCs or a T cell subset sorted from them (not recorded which). The receptors here all came from an adult woman who had mild COVID-19 (a few samples of this study predate the infection). Cell type and time point are not known.

There are many counts of this clonotype. This sequence joins TRBV20-1 and TRBJ1-2; unclear D gene. Germline CDR1 is DFQATT and CDR2 is SNEGSKA (reference sequence). V lost 1 base and J lost 1, with 1 base in between. CDR3 length: 11 residues. CDR3 protein: CSARVNYGYTF. The CDR3 coding sequence is TGCAGTGCTAGAGTTAACTATGGCTACACCTTC.

The chain uses TRBV5-4 and TRBJ2-2; possible D gene TRBD2, 5 bases. This CDR3 region has 16 residues. The V end lost 4 bases, the J end lost 4 bases, and 17 bases lay between the germline ends. CDR1 and CDR2 from the germline V gene are SGHNT and YYREEE (reference sequence). DNA for the CDR3: TGTGCCAGCAGCGAGGACTCGAATAGACCCACCGGGGAGCTGTTTTTT. This translates into CASSEDSNRPTGELFF.

In its sample, this clonotype was seen many times. V gene TRBV5-6 combines with J gene TRBJ1-2; no reliable D call. The CDR3 is 13 amino acids. Trimming shortened V by 0 bases and J by 6 bases, and 9 bases separated the two germline ends. Germline CDR1 SGHDT, CDR2 YYEEEE. Here the CDR3 reads CASSLADGNGYTF. DNA for the CDR3: TGTGCCAGCAGCTTGGCCGACGGCAATGGCTACACCTTC. The variable domain in full, completed from reference TRBV5-6 and TRBJ1-2, reads DAGVTQSPTHLIKTRGQQVTLRCSPKSGHDTVSWYQQALGQGPQFIFQYYEEEERQRGNFPDRFSGHQFPNYSSELNVNALLLGDSALYLCASSLADGNGYTFGSGTRLTVV.

The table lists this clonotype with many counts. The gene calls are TRBV10-3 and TRBJ2-7, with 8 bases lining up with TRBD1. Germline V CDR1 and CDR2: ENHRY, SYGVKD. Germline trimming cut 3 bases from V and 5 bases from J; bases unmatched to any gene: 3. The CDR3 length is 13 residues. This chain's CDR3 is CAISDRGQHEQYF. DNA of the CDR3: TGTGCCATCAGTGACAGGGGGCAACACGAGCAGTACTTC.

This clonotype has at least ten counts. This chain connects TRBV10-3 to TRBJ2-7; tentatively, D is TRBD1 or TRBD2 (5 bases each). The ends were cut back, 1 base at V and 5 bases at J, with 15 bases in the middle. The germline gives CDR1 ENHRY, CDR2 SYGVKD. The CDR3 length is 15 residues. The chain's CDR3 is CAISEWGTPSDEQYF. CDR3 sequence (DNA): TGTGCCATCAGTGAGTGGGGGACGCCCTCGGACGAGCAGTACTTC.

This clonotype was recorded many times. This chain links TRBV20-1 with TRBJ2-3; either TRBD1 or TRBD2 may fit D (6 bases each). CDR3 length equals 15 residues. Germline V gene data show CDR1 as DFQATT and CDR2 as SNEGSKA (reference sequence). V lost 2 bases to trimming and J lost 2 bases, with 14 bases between them. CDR3 region: CSARIGGLVTDTQYF. CDR3 in DNA: TGCAGTGCTAGAATAGGGGGGCTTGTCACAGATACGCAGTATTTT.

This clonotype was counted many times. The gene calls are TRBV20-1 and TRBJ2-7; 7 bases are shared with TRBD2. The CDR3 extends over 15 amino acids. In germline, CDR1 is DFQATT, CDR2 SNEGSKA (reference sequence). The junction had 13 bases not matched to a gene; V was cut back by 5 bases and J by 3 bases. The CDR3 region is CSAPLLRGEVYEQYF. Written as DNA, the CDR3 is TGCAGTGCTCCCCTGCTCCGGGGGGAAGTCTACGAGCAGTACTTC.

This clonotype came up once. The junction does not match germline at one end; this may be a read error. This chain's CDR3 is CAISFSLRDIQYF. CDR3 DNA: TGTGCCATCAGCTTTAGTTTGCGTGACATTCAGTACTTC. The chain employs TRBV11-2 and TRBJ2-4; D remains unclear. CDR3 length: 13 amino acids. CDR1 and CDR2 from the germline V gene are SGHAT and FQNNGV.

This clonotype has at least ten counts. The V gene is TRBV7-9, the J gene TRBJ2-3; no clear D gene. This CDR3 spans 14 amino acids. Trimming left V 1 base short and J 1 base short, with 6 bases between. Germline V lookup: CDR1 SEHNR, CDR2 FQNEAQ (reference sequence). The CDR3 sequence: CASSLVLGTDTQYF. The CDR3 DNA is TGTGCCAGCAGCTTAGTGCTGGGCACAGATACGCAGTATTTT.

This clonotype was seen repeatedly, ten times or more. The rearrangement uses TRBV11-2 and TRBJ2-2; D not certain. Germline assignment: CDR1 SGHAT and CDR2 FQNNGV. V lost 5 bases, J lost 1 base, and 11 bases lay in between. The CDR3 is 15 amino acids. The CDR3 loop reads CASSPLLGNTGELFF. In nucleotides, the CDR3 is TGTGCCAGCAGCCCATTGTTGGGGAACACCGGGGAGCTGTTTTTT.

This clonotype was seen at least ten times. V is TRBV25-1 and J is TRBJ2-7; the D is unclear. This CDR3 has 14 residues. Germline V gives CDR1 MGHDK, CDR2 SYGVNS. Deletions cut 2 bases from V and 0 bases from J, with 8 bases between. CDR3 protein: CASSEEEGSYEQYF. DNA for the CDR3: TGTGCCAGCAGTGAAGAGGAAGGCTCCTACGAGCAGTACTTC.

In its sample, this clonotype was seen many times. The gene calls are TRBV27 and TRBJ2-2; TRBD2 matches 14 bases. Germline loops: CDR1 MNHEY, CDR2 SMNVEV (reference sequence). The CDR3 runs to 20 residues. V dropped 6 bases and J dropped 3; count of bases not matched to a gene: 15. CDR3 amino acids: CASSWVGGLAGVSDTGELFF. CDR3 bases: TGTGCCAGCAGCTGGGTTGGGGGACTAGCGGGAGTATCTGACACCGGGGAGCTGTTTTTT.

The chain joins TRBV2 to TRBJ1-5; no reliable D call. Per germline, CDR1 SNHLY and CDR2 FYNNEI. There are 14 residues in the CDR3. V lost 6 bases to trimming and J lost 0 bases, with 9 bases between them. CDR3 amino acids: CASSENDSNQPQHF. The CDR3 bases are TGTGCCAGCAGCGAGAACGATAGCAATCAGCCCCAGCATTTT. Using reference TRBV2 and TRBJ1-5 for the parts outside the CDR3, the full variable domain is EPEVTQTPSHQVTQMGQEVILRCVPISNHLYFYWYRQILGQKVEFLVSFYNNEISEKSEIFDDQFSVERPDGSNFTLKIRSTKLEDSAMYFCASSENDSNQPQHFGDGTRLSIL.

This clonotype was counted ten times or more. J is TRBJ2-3 and V is TRBV9, with 9 bases matching TRBD2. The CDR3 covers 18 residues. Germline V lookup: CDR1 SGDLS, CDR2 YYNGEE. V shed 1 base, J shed 2 bases, and the junction held 11 bases outside the gene matches. The CDR3 is CASSVRRAGGLNTDTQYF. The CDR3 DNA sequence: TGTGCCAGCAGCGTAAGGAGAGCGGGGGGTCTAAACACAGATACGCAGTATTTT.

This clonotype was recorded a few times. The V call is TRBV24-1, the J call TRBJ2-2; 10 bases agree with TRBD2. Trimming cost V 2 bases and J 4 bases; bases outside gene matches: 3. This CDR3 is 16 amino acids long. Germline V CDR1 and CDR2: KGHDR, SFDVKD. As DNA, the CDR3 is TGTGCCACCAGTGATTCTCGACTAGCGGGCACCGGGGAGCTGTTTTTT. It translates to CATSDSRLAGTGELFF.

This clonotype occurred many times. The rearrangement links TRBV7-9 to TRBJ2-5; D remains unclear. CDR1 and CDR2 (germline): SEHNR, FQNEAQ (reference sequence). The germline V and J ends were trimmed by 4 bases and 4 bases, with 10 bases remaining between them. This CDR3 is 13 amino acids long. The chain's CDR3 is CASSSSPRETQYF. The DNA for the CDR3 is TGTGCCAGCAGCTCCTCTCCTAGAGAGACCCAGTACTTC.

This chain joins TRBV28 and TRBJ1-5; D remains unclear. Per germline, CDR1 MDHEN and CDR2 SYDVKM. Trimming removed 3 bases from V and 6 bases from J, with 6 bases in between. This CDR3 is built from 12 residues. CDR3 loop: CASSFSGQPQHF. CDR3 DNA sequence: TGTGCCAGCAGTTTTAGTGGTCAGCCCCAGCATTTT.

This clonotype was recorded many times. V is TRBV12-3 or TRBV12-4 and J is TRBJ2-1, with 7 bases identical to TRBD2. CDR3 length equals 15 residues. Trimming cost V 1 base and J 6 bases; bases outside gene matches: 6. CDR3 loop: CASSLGAGTINEQFF. CDR3 coding DNA: TGTGCCAGCAGTTTAGGAGCGGGGACGATCAATGAGCAGTTCTTC.

This clonotype was detected many times. CDR3 sequence reads: CASSRLAGEETQYF. CDR3 DNA sequence: TGTGCCAGCAGCCGACTAGCGGGGGAAGAGACCCAGTACTTC. The chain is built from TRBV5-4 and TRBJ2-5, with 12 bases fitting TRBD2. V lost 4 bases and J lost 3; bases outside the gene matches: 1. The length of the CDR3 is 14 residues. The germline CDR1 and CDR2 sequences are SGHNT and YYREEE (reference sequence).